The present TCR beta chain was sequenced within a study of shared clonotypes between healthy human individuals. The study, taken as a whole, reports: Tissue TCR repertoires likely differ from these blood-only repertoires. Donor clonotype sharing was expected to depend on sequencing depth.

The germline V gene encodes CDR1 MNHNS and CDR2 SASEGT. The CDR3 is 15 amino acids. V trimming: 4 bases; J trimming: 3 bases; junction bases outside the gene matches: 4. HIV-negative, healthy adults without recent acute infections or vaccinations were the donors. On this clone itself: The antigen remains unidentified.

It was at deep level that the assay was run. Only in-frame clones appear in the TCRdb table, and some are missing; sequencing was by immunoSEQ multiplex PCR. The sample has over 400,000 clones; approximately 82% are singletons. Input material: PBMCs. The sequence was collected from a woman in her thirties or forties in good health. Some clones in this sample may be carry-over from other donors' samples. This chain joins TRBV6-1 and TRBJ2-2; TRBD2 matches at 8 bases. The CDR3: CASSASGSHTGELFF. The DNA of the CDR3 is TGTGCCAGCAGTGCAAGCGGGAGCCACACCGGGGAGCTGTTTTTT.